This T cell receptor (beta chain) is drawn from a study of T cells after yellow fever vaccination. General observations from the study: Reappearance after the booster was observed for most primary-vaccination clones (96% CD4, more than 70% CD8). Compared with primary, the secondary response was weaker and peaked at day 5, not 15.

It was through 5'RACE template switching that TCR cDNA was made, with a universal primer site and UMIs added. TCRdb processed the 5' RACE reads anew with MiXCR; each CDR3 protein has one entry. The table has a few hundred thousand distinct CDR3 sequences, roughly an eighth seen once; the top ten hold approximately 3.3%. This clonotype was seen repeatedly, ten times or more. Its specificity is not known. The CDR3 extends over 15 amino acids. CDR1 is SGHRS and CDR2 is YFSETQ in the germline V gene. J gave up 6 bases and V 1 base, and 4 bases lay outside the gene matches. V is TRBV5-1 and J is TRBJ1-6; TRBD1 matches at 7 bases. The receptor was derived from a man aged 18 to 29 who received the YFV17D yellow fever vaccine. Sample: CD4+ T cells sorted from PBMCs, taken 15 days after the yellow fever booster vaccination. As DNA, the CDR3 is TGCGCCAGCAGCTTGTCGGGACAGACTAATTCACCCCTCCACTTT. This codes for CASSLSGQTNSPLHF.